The T cell receptor (beta chain) described here comes from a study of CD8+CD57+ T cells in acquired aplastic anemia. Genomic DNA served as template for TCR beta VDJ and CDR3 profiling. In TCRdb, the reads were re-called with MiXCR into one record per CDR3 protein. The sample yields about 200,000 distinct CDR3 sequences, 65% seen once. Only a few counts were recorded for this clonotype. Sequencing involved patients with CD8+CD57+ cell expansion previously shown by flow cytometry. V was pared by 2 bases and J by 9 bases, with 10 bases between. Germline V gene data show CDR1 as SEHNR and CDR2 as FQNEAQ (reference sequence). The CDR3 loop spans 12 amino acids.

The chain carries TRBV7-9 and TRBJ1-2, with D maybe TRBD1 (6 bases). Input material: sorted CD4+, CD8+, or CD8+CD57+ T cells (not recorded which) from PBMCs. The TCR sequence derives from a human donor with aplastic anemia. CDR3 protein: CASSLQGPSYTF. The CDR3 DNA sequence: TGTGCCAGCAGCTTACAGGGGCCGAGCTACACCTTC.